What follows are 18 T cell receptor beta chains derived from one specimen sequenced in a study of cytomegalovirus exposure and HLA in healthy donors. 60 Vbeta and 13 Jbeta primers were used in PCR. Clones were read by immunoSEQ multiplex PCR, and TCRdb kept only the in-frame ones, dropping some. Here the sample spans approximately 130,000 clones, 72% being singletons. Sequencing used PBMCs. The receptors stem from a man in his fifties or sixties in good health and CMV-seropositive.

This chain joins TRBV9 and TRBJ1-1, with D possibly matching TRBD1 (5 bases). The CDR3 has 15 residues. Germline loops: CDR1 SGDLS, CDR2 YYNGEE. V lost 3 bases to trimming and J lost 0 bases, with 12 bases between them. The CDR3, as DNA: TGTGCCAGCAGCGCCGGACACCACATGAACACTGAAGCTTTCTTT. Its protein is CASSAGHHMNTEAFF.

In its sample, this clone was seen a few times. V and J are TRBV9 and TRBJ1-5; D not certain. Germline CDR1 SGDLS, CDR2 YYNGEE. V dropped 3 bases and J dropped 0 bases, with 13 bases sitting between them. The CDR3 extends over 16 amino acids. CDR3 nucleotides: TGTGCCAGCAGCGCCGAGGGAGATTATAGCAATCAGCCCCAGCATTTT. Translating it yields CASSAEGDYSNQPQHF.

This sequence joins TRBV19 and TRBJ1-2; D call uncertain. Trimming left V 10 bases short and J 4 bases short, with 13 bases between. CDR3 length: 12 amino acids. Looked up from germline, CDR1 is LNHDA and CDR2 is SQIVND (reference sequence). This CDR3 is CATRDPFYGYTF. In nucleotides, the CDR3 is TGTGCCACCCGGGATCCATTCTATGGCTACACCTTC.

This chain links TRBV6-1 with TRBJ1-5; 7 bases line up with TRBD1. The CDR3 contains 15 residues. V dropped 6 bases and J dropped 2; count of bases not matched to a gene: 7. CDR1 is MNHNS, CDR2 SASEGT, per germline. In nucleotides, the CDR3 is TGTGCCAGCAGAAAGACAGGGAGCGGCAATCAGCCCCAGCATTTT. Encoded protein: CASRKTGSGNQPQHF.

V is TRBV6-6 and J is TRBJ2-1; no reliable D call. Per the germline V gene, CDR1 is MNHNY and CDR2 is SVGAGI (reference sequence). The CDR3 is 13 amino acids. Trimming removed 0 bases at V and 6 bases at J, with 6 bases between. CDR3 in DNA: TGTGCCAGCAGTTACTCGTGGAGCAATGAGCAGTTCTTC. Its protein is CASSYSWSNEQFF.

The CDR3 loop is CASLEDRDGYTF. CDR3 DNA: TGTGCCAGTCTGGAGGACAGGGATGGCTACACCTTC. The genes are TRBV19 and TRBJ1-2; the match to TRBD1 covers 8 bases. V was clipped by 8 bases and J by 6 bases; unmatched bases: 5. This CDR3 has 12 amino acids. Germline assignment: CDR1 LNHDA and CDR2 SQIVND (reference sequence).

This chain connects TRBV7-3 to TRBJ1-1, with D tentatively TRBD1 (5 bases). This CDR3 has 15 amino acids. In germline, CDR1 is SGHTA, CDR2 FQGTGA. Trimming took 1 base from V and 1 from J, leaving 10 bases between them. CDR3 sequence reads: CASSLNRLPNTEAFF. The CDR3 nucleotides are TGTGCCAGCAGCTTAAACAGGCTCCCGAACACTGAAGCTTTCTTT.

The rearrangement links TRBV14 to TRBJ2-3; 7 bases map to TRBD2. CDR3 length: 17 residues. Losses at the gene ends were 2 bases for V and 0 bases for J; bases not matched to a gene: 8. Germline V gene sequence: CDR1 SGHDN, CDR2 FVKESK. CDR3: CASSQSLSGYSTDTQYF. For the CDR3, the DNA is TGTGCCAGCAGCCAATCCCTTAGCGGGTATAGCACAGATACGCAGTATTTT.

This sequence joins TRBV27 and TRBJ1-1, with D perhaps matching TRBD1 (6 bases). CDR3 size: 14 residues. V was shortened by 3 bases and J by 3 bases, with 11 bases between the two germline ends. From germline, CDR1 is MNHEY and CDR2 SMNVEV (reference sequence). As DNA, the CDR3 is TGTGCCAGCAGTTTCAGGGGCCGGGACACTGAAGCTTTCTTT. Translation: CASSFRGRDTEAFF.

This chain connects TRBV5-6 to TRBJ2-1; D is perhaps TRBD1 (6 bases). The CDR3 contains 15 residues. Germline CDR1 reads SGHDT; CDR2 reads YYEEEE. V was clipped by 0 bases and J by 9 bases, with 16 bases between them. The CDR3 sequence is CASSLDRVNFLEQFF. For the CDR3, the DNA is TGTGCCAGCAGCTTGGACAGGGTGAACTTCCTTGAGCAGTTCTTC.

V gene TRBV5-4 combines with J gene TRBJ1-1; D not resolved. The CDR3 sequence is 15 residues long. Germline V gives CDR1 SGHNT, CDR2 YYREEE (reference sequence). Between the trimmed V and J ends, which lost 4 bases and 1 base, there was a span of 14 bases. The CDR3 nucleotides are TGTGCCAGCAGCCAGTATGGAGGACGGAACACTGAAGCTTTCTTT. It translates to CASSQYGGRNTEAFF.

This clone was counted a single time. In the same sample, other DNA sequences code for this CDR3. The chain combines TRBV2 with TRBJ2-5, with D possibly TRBD2 on 5 matching bases. Trimming cost V 4 bases and J 5 bases, with 14 bases left between them. Germline V gives CDR1 SNHLY, CDR2 FYNNEI. This CDR3 is built from 14 residues. CDR3 DNA sequence: TGTGCCAGCAGTGCTCTAGCAGGTGGGGAGACCCAGTACTTC. It specifies CASSALAGGETQYF.

The J gene is TRBJ2-1, the V gene TRBV5-6, with 9 nucleotides matching TRBD1. Germline lookup yields CDR1 SGHDT and CDR2 YYEEEE. V lost 2 bases, J lost 15 bases, and 6 bases stayed unmatched. CDR3 length: 12 amino acids. CDR3 sequence (DNA): TGTGCCAGCAGCTTCAGACAGGGGGGTAGGTTCTTC. This encodes CASSFRQGGRFF.

V usage is TRBV18 and J usage is TRBJ1-4; no clear D. From germline, CDR1 is KGHSH and CDR2 LQKENI. V was shortened by 8 bases and J by 4 bases, with 11 bases between the two germline ends. The CDR3 has 13 amino acids. The CDR3 coding sequence is TGTGCCAGCCAAGAACTTCTTAATGAAAAACTGTTTTTT. Translated: CASQELLNEKLFF.

The genes are TRBV7-9 and TRBJ1-1; D uncertain. Deletions cut 4 bases from V and 8 bases from J, with 8 bases between. Germline CDR1 and CDR2: SEHNR and FQNEAQ (reference sequence). The length of the CDR3 is 11 residues. The CDR3 is CASSSAGEAFF. For the CDR3, the DNA is TGTGCCAGCAGCTCGGCGGGAGAAGCTTTCTTT. Variable domain in full (rest from reference TRBV7-9 and TRBJ1-1): DTGVSQNPRHKITKRGQNVTFRCDPISEHNRLYWYRQTLGQGPEFLTYFQNEAQLEKSRLLSDRFSAERPKGSFSTLEIQRTEQGDSAMYLCASSSAGEAFFGQGTRLTVV.

The chain has TRBV6-6 and TRBJ1-1; TRBD1 matches at 11 bases. Germline V gives CDR1 MNHNY, CDR2 SVGAGI (reference sequence). The CDR3 totals 15 residues. Losses at the gene ends were 2 bases for V and 4 bases for J; bases not matched to a gene: 3. DNA for the CDR3: TGTGCCAGCAGTTACCCGGGACAGGGGGTCACTGAAGCTTTCTTT. Amino acid sequence: CASSYPGQGVTEAFF.

This clone was found once. The chain uses TRBV15 and TRBJ2-3, with D possibly TRBD2 on 7 matching bases. V gave up 5 bases and J gave up 4 bases, with 13 bases separating them. The CDR3 runs to 14 residues. In germline, CDR1 is LNHNV, CDR2 YYDKDF (reference sequence). The CDR3 nucleotides are TGTGCCACCAGCTCAGTAGGGGGGGCAGATACGCAGTATTTT. This sequence encodes CATSSVGGADTQYF.

Of note for this clone: The germline gene is not matched at one end of the junction; a read error may be the cause. The chain couples TRBV2 to TRBJ1-1, with D hard to call. CDR1 is SNHLY, CDR2 FYNNEI, per germline. This CDR3 region has 15 residues. The CDR3 protein is CASRGNSGGGTAAFF. CDR3 nucleotide sequence: TGTGCCAGCAGGGGCAACAGCGGCGGAGGAACTGCAGCTTTCTTT.